This T cell receptor (beta chain) originates from a study of blood T cell repertoires in COVID-19. TCRdb keeps only in-frame clones here, not all; method: immunoSEQ multiplex PCR. The table includes about 300,000 clones, 85% to 90% detected once. The germline CDR1 and CDR2 sequences are SGHVS and FQNEAQ. The CDR3 length is 15 residues. V dropped 4 bases and J dropped 5 bases, with 15 bases sitting between them. The sample comprised PBMCs or T cells enriched from blood (not recorded which). The genes are TRBV7-8 and TRBJ1-3; perhaps TRBD1 as D (5 bases). The sequence was obtained from a man aged 30-40 years who had recovered from COVID-19. CDR3 protein: CASSSTGGTRNTIYF. The CDR3 coding sequence is TGTGCCAGCAGCTCGACCGGAGGGACTAGAAACACCATATATTTT.